The entry below gives a single TCR beta chain sequence along with its context. This sample is drawn from a study of blood T cell repertoires in COVID-19. Study at large: Sources were T cells, B-cell-depleted T cells, or PBMCs; the material itself was cDNA or gDNA.

Germline V CDR1 and CDR2: LNHDA, SQIVND (reference sequence). The CDR3 consists of 16 residues. The V end lost 7 bases, the J end lost 6 bases, and 21 bases lay between the germline ends. Data came from immunoSEQ multiplex PCR; TCRdb stores just in-frame clones and leaves some out. Of around 42,000 clones in the sample, roughly 85% were seen once. The sequencing sample was made of peripheral blood. The chain employs TRBV19 and TRBJ2-2; D uncertain. The source of this sequence is a woman aged 70-85 years in a cohort sampled during active COVID-19. The CDR3 reads CASTFISASKAGELFF. CDR3 DNA: TGTGCCAGTACGTTTATCTCCGCTAGTAAGGCCGGGGAGCTGTTTTTT. Looking up the rest from reference TRBV19 and TRBJ2-2 gives the full variable domain: DGGITQSPKYLFRKEGQNVTLSCEQNLNHDAMYWYRQDPGQGLRLIYYSQIVNDFQKGDIAEGYSVSREKKESFPLTVTSAQKNPTAFYLCASTFISASKAGELFFGEGSRLTVL.